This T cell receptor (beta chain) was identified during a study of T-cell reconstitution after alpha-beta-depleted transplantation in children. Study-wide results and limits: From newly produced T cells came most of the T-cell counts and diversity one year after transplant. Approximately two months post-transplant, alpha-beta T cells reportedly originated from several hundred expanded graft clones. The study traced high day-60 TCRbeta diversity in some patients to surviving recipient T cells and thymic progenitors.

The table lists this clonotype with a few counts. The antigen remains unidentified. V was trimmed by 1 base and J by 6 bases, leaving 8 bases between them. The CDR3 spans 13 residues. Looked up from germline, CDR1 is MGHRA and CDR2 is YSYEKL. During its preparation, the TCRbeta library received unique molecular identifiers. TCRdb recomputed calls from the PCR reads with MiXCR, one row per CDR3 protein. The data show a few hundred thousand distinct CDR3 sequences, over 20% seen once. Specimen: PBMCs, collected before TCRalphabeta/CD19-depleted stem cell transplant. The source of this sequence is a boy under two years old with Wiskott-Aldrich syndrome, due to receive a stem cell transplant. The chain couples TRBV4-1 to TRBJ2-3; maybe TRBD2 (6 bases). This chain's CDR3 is CASSQAAGDTQYF. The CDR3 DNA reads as TGCGCCAGCAGCCAAGCGGCGGGGGATACGCAGTATTTT.